The T cell receptor beta chain described here comes from a study of T-cell memory formation after mild COVID-19. The CDR3 is made up of 13 amino acids. Per germline, CDR1 SGHTA and CDR2 FQGNSA. V lost 5 bases, J lost 5 bases, and 12 bases lay in between. This clonotype turned up a few times. MiXCR, run by TCRdb on the 5' RACE reads, gives a single entry per CDR3 protein. The profile covers 380,000 or so distinct CDR3 sequences, with approximately 14% appearing a single time and around a fifth taken by the ten largest. The sequence derives from a man aged 18 to 35 who had mild COVID-19 (a few samples of this study predate the infection). Cell type and time point are not known. This chain connects TRBV7-2 to TRBJ1-2; D is unclear. Input material: PBMCs or a T cell subset sorted from them (not recorded which). The chain's CDR3 is CASSPMKGYGYTF. The CDR3 DNA sequence: TGTGCCAGCAGCCCTATGAAGGGATATGGCTACACCTTC.